This T cell receptor beta chain was retrieved from a study of blood T cell repertoires in COVID-19. In the study's own analysis: Nucleated cell counts were estimated from reference gene primer amplification. Sequencing used immunoSEQ multiplex PCR; TCRdb keeps in-frame clones, though not all of them. V, J and clone size are taken as reported in that table, and D and trimming were inferred from the DNA itself. The table lists under 200,000 clones, approximately 80% of them singletons. V lost 4 bases to trimming and J lost 10 bases, with 14 bases between them. The CDR3 spans 14 residues. Germline V gene lookup returns CDR1 KGHSH and CDR2 LQKENI.

V is TRBV18 and J is TRBJ1-6; D not resolved. The sequence derives from a woman aged 55-75 years who had recovered from COVID-19. The sequencing input was PBMCs or T cells enriched from blood (not recorded which). Written as DNA, the CDR3 is TGTGCCAGCTCACTCTCTCCACAGAGATCACCCCTCCACTTT. Translated, it gives CASSLSPQRSPLHF.